The next 19 T cell receptor beta chains were all read from a single sample in a study of blood T cell repertoires in COVID-19. Clones were read by immunoSEQ multiplex PCR, and TCRdb kept only the in-frame ones, dropping some. The sample includes roughly 400,000 clones, nearly 90% of them seen just once. The specimen was PBMCs or T cells enriched from blood (not recorded which). The receptors originated from a woman aged 18 to 35 who had been exposed to COVID-19.

This chain uses TRBV4-1 with TRBJ2-3, with TRBD2 matching over 10 bases. V was clipped by 1 base and J by 6 bases; unmatched bases: 10. Looked up from germline, CDR1 is MGHRA and CDR2 is YSYEKL. This CDR3 has 17 residues. The CDR3 DNA follows: TGCGCCAGCAGCCAAGCGCCTAGCGGGAGTACCTCGGATACGCAGTATTTT. Translated: CASSQAPSGSTSDTQYF.

V and J are TRBV27 and TRBJ2-7; 11 positions match TRBD2. Per the germline V gene, CDR1 is MNHEY and CDR2 is SMNVEV (reference sequence). J lost 5 bases, V lost 2 bases, and 8 bases had no gene match. This CDR3 region has 16 residues. As DNA, the CDR3 is TGTGCCAGCAGTTTACAATTGACTAGCGGGATCCACGAGCAGTACTTC. Translating gives CASSLQLTSGIHEQYF.

This clone turned up a few times. The chain combines TRBV13 with TRBJ1-2; no definite D call. Germline loops: CDR1 PRHDT, CDR2 FYEKMQ (reference sequence). This CDR3 has 16 amino acids. Trimming removed 4 bases at V and 4 bases at J, with 19 bases between. This CDR3 reads CASSSKLTGSFYGYTF. For the CDR3, the DNA is TGTGCCAGCAGCTCTAAACTAACGGGGAGCTTCTATGGCTACACCTTC.

This sequence joins TRBV12-3 or TRBV12-4 and TRBJ2-7; D unresolved. Trimming removed 2 bases from V and 5 bases from J, with 10 bases in between. CDR3 length: 13 amino acids. CDR3 sequence reads: CASSLTAGDEQYF. In DNA form, the CDR3 reads TGTGCCAGCAGTTTAACGGCAGGCGACGAGCAGTACTTC.

The rearrangement uses TRBV27 and TRBJ2-2; 7 bases line up with TRBD2. This CDR3 is built from 14 residues. Germline V gene lookup returns CDR1 MNHEY and CDR2 SMNVEV (reference sequence). V lost 7 bases and J lost 3; bases outside the gene matches: 5. The CDR3 DNA follows: TGTGCCAGCACCCCGGGACTACACACCGGGGAGCTGTTTTTT. This translates into CASTPGLHTGELFF.

V usage is TRBV7-2 and J usage is TRBJ2-1, with no clear D. The CDR3 length is 15 residues. The ends were cut back, 10 bases at V and 2 bases at J, with 18 bases in the middle. The germline CDR1 and CDR2 sequences are SGHTA and FQGNSA. For the CDR3, the DNA is TGTGCCACCGCCCGGTCACAGCCAACCTACAATGAGCAGTTCTTC. As protein: CATARSQPTYNEQFF.

The V gene is TRBV3-1 (or the pseudogene TRBV3-2), the J gene TRBJ2-1; D remains unclear. V was shortened by 1 base and J by 6 bases, with 10 bases between the two germline ends. Per germline, CDR1 LGHDT and CDR2 YNNKEL (reference sequence). The CDR3 covers 14 residues. DNA for the CDR3: TGTGCCAGCAGCCAAGGTCTAGGTAGCAATGAGCAGTTCTTC. Translated: CASSQGLGSNEQFF.

The chain joins TRBV15 to TRBJ1-3; D remains ambiguous. Germline assignment: CDR1 LNHNV and CDR2 YYDKDF (reference sequence). V was trimmed by 0 bases and J by 3 bases, leaving 12 bases between them. The CDR3 runs to 16 residues. CDR3 nucleotide sequence: TGTGCCACCAGCAGAGAAGGGAGCTTTTTTGGAAACACCATATATTTT. It is translated as CATSREGSFFGNTIYF. Drawing the rest from reference TRBV15 and TRBJ1-3, the complete variable domain is DAMVIQNPRYQVTQFGKPVTLSCSQTLNHNVMYWYQQKSSQAPKLLFHYYDKDFNNEADTPDNFQSRRPNTSFCFLDIRSPGLGDTAMYLCATSREGSFFGNTIYFGEGSWLTVV.

This sequence joins TRBV28 and TRBJ2-5; no definite D call. The CDR3 length is 15 residues. Per germline, CDR1 MDHEN and CDR2 SYDVKM. Trimming stripped 6 bases from V and 0 bases from J, with 14 bases between. Written as DNA, the CDR3 is TGTGCCAGCAGCCACGCGGAATCGTACCAAGAGACCCAGTACTTC. This encodes CASSHAESYQETQYF. The full variable domain, rest sourced from reference TRBV28 and TRBJ2-5, is DVKVTQSSRYLVKRTGEKVFLECVQDMDHENMFWYRQDPGLGLRLIYFSYDVKMKEKGDIPEGYSVSREKKERFSLILESASTNQTSMYLCASSHAESYQETQYFGPGTRLLVL.

The chain links TRBV10-3 to TRBJ2-3; 9 bases map to TRBD2. Germline CDR1 ENHRY, CDR2 SYGVKD. The junction had 5 bases not matched to a gene; V was cut back by 6 bases and J by 1 base. This CDR3 region has 15 residues. The CDR3 reads CAIRPGTSRTDTQYF. CDR3 nucleotides: TGTGCCATCAGACCCGGGACTAGCCGCACAGATACGCAGTATTTT.

This chain links TRBV27 with TRBJ2-2, with D possibly TRBD2 on 6 matching bases. Germline V CDR1 and CDR2: MNHEY, SMNVEV (reference sequence). This CDR3 contains 16 residues. Between the trimmed V and J ends, which lost 1 base and 2 bases, there was a span of 11 bases. CDR3 nucleotides: TGTGCCAGCAGTTTATTAGAGCGGGCAAACACCGGGGAGCTGTTTTTT. Amino acid sequence: CASSLLERANTGELFF.

V usage is TRBV12-3 or TRBV12-4 and J usage is TRBJ1-3, with D maybe TRBD1 (5 bases). Trimming stripped 6 bases from V and 0 bases from J, with 6 bases between. The CDR3 length is 13 residues. For the CDR3, the DNA is TGTGCCAGCAGGGGGCACTCTGGAAACACCATATATTTT. Protein sequence: CASRGHSGNTIYF.

V usage is TRBV5-1 and J usage is TRBJ2-5; TRBD1 matches 10 bases. The CDR3 totals 14 residues. The V gene end was trimmed by 4 bases and the J gene end by 5 bases; junction bases not matched to a gene: 5. The V gene's germline CDR1 is SGHRS and CDR2 YFSETQ. The CDR3: CASSKDRGYETQYF. The CDR3 bases are TGCGCCAGCAGCAAGGACAGGGGGTACGAGACCCAGTACTTC.

The chain couples TRBV30 to TRBJ2-7, with D tentatively TRBD1 (6 bases). The CDR3 runs to 13 residues. The V end lost 3 bases, the J end lost 3 bases, and 12 bases lay between the germline ends. Germline lookup yields CDR1 GTSNPN and CDR2 SVGIG (reference sequence). The CDR3 nucleotides are TGTGCCTGGAGCCGGGACATATACTACGAGCAGTACTTC. Protein: CAWSRDIYYEQYF. The whole variable domain, remainder taken from reference TRBV30 and TRBJ2-7, is SQTIHQWPATLVQPVGSPLSLECTVEGTSNPNLYWYRQAAGRGLQLLFYSVGIGQISSEVPQNLSASRPQDRQFILSSKKLLLSDSGFYLCAWSRDIYYEQYFGPGTRLTVT.

J is TRBJ2-3 and V is TRBV15, with no clear D. CDR3 length: 16 amino acids. Trimming took off 0 bases at V and 5 bases at J, with 15 bases between the two ends. The germline CDR1 and CDR2 sequences are LNHNV and YYDKDF (reference sequence). The CDR3 DNA is TGTGCCACCAGCAGAGATCAGGCCCCTATCTTAGATACGCAGTATTTT. This sequence encodes CATSRDQAPILDTQYF.

The J gene is TRBJ1-1, the V gene TRBV7-9, with D maybe TRBD1 (6 bases). Germline assignment: CDR1 SEHNR and CDR2 FQNEAQ (reference sequence). The CDR3 extends over 13 amino acids. Trimming stripped 5 bases from V and 10 bases from J, with 17 bases between. The CDR3 DNA sequence: TGTGCCAGCAGCCCGGGCCGGGACAAGCGAGCTTTCTTT. Its protein product is CASSPGRDKRAFF.

The J gene is TRBJ2-1, the V gene TRBV29-1; D perhaps matches TRBD2 (6 bases). This CDR3 region has 15 residues. The V gene's germline CDR1 is SQVTM and CDR2 ANQGSEA. Deletions cut 0 bases from V and 2 bases from J, with 11 bases between. The CDR3 DNA reads as TGCAGCGTTGAAGAAGACGGGAGCCCCTACAATGAGCAGTTCTTC. This gives the protein CSVEEDGSPYNEQFF.

There are a few counts of this clone. The chain uses TRBV4-3 and TRBJ2-1, with 12 nucleotides matching TRBD2. Per germline, CDR1 LGHNA and CDR2 YSLEER. CDR3 length: 17 residues. V lost 1 base, J lost 4 bases, and 5 bases stayed unmatched. The CDR3 nucleotides read TGCGCCAGCAGCCAAGGTCTAGCGGGGGGGCTTTACAATGAGCAGTTCTTC. Protein sequence: CASSQGLAGGLYNEQFF.

In nucleotides, the CDR3 is TGTGCCAGCTCACCACGTCCCGGGACAGGGGGCCATTACTCGGTCAATGAGCAGTTCTTC. This translates into CASSPRPGTGGHYSVNEQFF. The chain recombines TRBV18 with TRBJ2-1; TRBD1 matches at 12 bases. CDR3 length: 20 residues. Germline values: CDR1 KGHSH, CDR2 LQKENI. V lost 1 base, J lost 6 bases, and 16 bases stayed unmatched.